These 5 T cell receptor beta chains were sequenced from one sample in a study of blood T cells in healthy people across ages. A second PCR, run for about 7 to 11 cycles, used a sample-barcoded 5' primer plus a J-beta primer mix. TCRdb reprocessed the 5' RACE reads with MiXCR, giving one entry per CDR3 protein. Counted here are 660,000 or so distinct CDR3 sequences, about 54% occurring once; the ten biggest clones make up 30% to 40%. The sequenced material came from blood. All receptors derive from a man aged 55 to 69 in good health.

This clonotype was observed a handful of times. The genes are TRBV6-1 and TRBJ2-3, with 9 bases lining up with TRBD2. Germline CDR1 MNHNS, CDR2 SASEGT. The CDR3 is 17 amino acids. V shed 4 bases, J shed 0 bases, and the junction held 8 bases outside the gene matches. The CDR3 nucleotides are TGTGCCAGCAGTGCTAATAGCGGGGGCCTTAGCACAGATACGCAGTATTTT. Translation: CASSANSGGLSTDTQYF.

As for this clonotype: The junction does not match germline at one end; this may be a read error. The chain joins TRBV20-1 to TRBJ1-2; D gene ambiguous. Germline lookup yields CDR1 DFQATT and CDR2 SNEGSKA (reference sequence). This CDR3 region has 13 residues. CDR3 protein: CSARAGVNCGYTF. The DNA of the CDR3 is TGCAGTGCTAGAGCTGGAGTTAACTGTGGCTACACCTTC.

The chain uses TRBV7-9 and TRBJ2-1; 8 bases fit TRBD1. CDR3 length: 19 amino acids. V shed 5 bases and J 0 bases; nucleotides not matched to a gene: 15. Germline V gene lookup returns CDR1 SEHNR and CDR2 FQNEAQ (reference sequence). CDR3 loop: CASSREQGDYSHSYNEQFF. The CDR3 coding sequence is TGTGCCAGCAGCCGCGAACAGGGGGATTATTCCCACTCCTACAATGAGCAGTTCTTC. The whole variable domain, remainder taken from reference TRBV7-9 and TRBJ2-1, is DTGVSQNPRHKITKRGQNVTFRCDPISEHNRLYWYRQTLGQGPEFLTYFQNEAQLEKSRLLSDRFSAERPKGSFSTLEIQRTEQGDSAMYLCASSREQGDYSHSYNEQFFGPGTRLTVL.

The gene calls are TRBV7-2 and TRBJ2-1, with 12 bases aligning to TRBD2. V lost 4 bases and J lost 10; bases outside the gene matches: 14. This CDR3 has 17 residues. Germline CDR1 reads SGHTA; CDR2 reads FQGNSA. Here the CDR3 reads CASSSYPRLAGAGEQFF. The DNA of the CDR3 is TGTGCCAGCAGCTCTTACCCCCGACTAGCGGGGGCGGGGGAGCAGTTCTTC.

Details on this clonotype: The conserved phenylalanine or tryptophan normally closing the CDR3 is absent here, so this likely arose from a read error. The chain's CDR3 is CSAPRETIQYS. The DNA for the CDR3 is TGCAGTGCCCCTAGAGAAACCATTCAGTACTCC. The V and J genes are TRBV20-1 and TRBJ2-4; D is undetermined. V was shortened by 6 bases and J by 9 bases, with 12 bases between the two germline ends. The CDR3 totals 11 residues. Germline V gene data show CDR1 as DFQATT and CDR2 as SNEGSKA (reference sequence).